This T cell receptor beta chain was sequenced for a study of cytomegalovirus exposure and HLA in healthy donors. General study findings and limits: The tendency of first-cohort TCR clusters to co-occur in the 90 to 150 validation repertoires emerged from a later analysis.

The V segment lost 4 bases and the J segment 0 bases; nucleotides outside the gene matches: 12. The CDR3 runs to 20 residues. The germline V gene has CDR1 SGHRS and CDR2 YFSETQ. Repertoires were generated with immunoSEQ multiplex PCR, while TCRdb's copy carries only in-frame clones and drops some. This table has about 95,000 clones, 85% appearing once. About this clone itself: Its specificity is unknown.

This receptor was identified in a young man in good health and CMV-seropositive. J is TRBJ2-1 and V is TRBV5-1; TRBD2 agrees at 14 bases. Sequenced sample: PBMCs. CDR3 nucleotide sequence: TGCGCCAGCAGCCAAGGACTAGCGGGAGGAAGAATAAGCTCCTACAATGAGCAGTTCTTC. Its translation: CASSQGLAGGRISSYNEQFF.